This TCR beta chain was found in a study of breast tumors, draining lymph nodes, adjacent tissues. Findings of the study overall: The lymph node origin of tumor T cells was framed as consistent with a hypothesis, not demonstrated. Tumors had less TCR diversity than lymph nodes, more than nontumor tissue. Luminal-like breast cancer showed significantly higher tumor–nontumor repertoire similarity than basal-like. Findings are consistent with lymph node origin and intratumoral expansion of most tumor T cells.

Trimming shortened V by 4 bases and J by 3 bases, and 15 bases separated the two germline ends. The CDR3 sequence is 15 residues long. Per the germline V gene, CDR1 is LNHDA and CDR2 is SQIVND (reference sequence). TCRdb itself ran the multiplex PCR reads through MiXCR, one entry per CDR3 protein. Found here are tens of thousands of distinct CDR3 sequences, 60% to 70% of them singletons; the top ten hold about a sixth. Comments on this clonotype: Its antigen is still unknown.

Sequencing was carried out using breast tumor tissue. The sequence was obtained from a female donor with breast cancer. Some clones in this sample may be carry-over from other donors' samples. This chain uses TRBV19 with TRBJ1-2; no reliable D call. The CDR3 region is CASSNDRETHYGYTF. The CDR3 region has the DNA TGTGCCAGTAGTAATGACCGGGAGACTCACTATGGCTACACCTTC.